This TCR beta chain was observed in a study of T-cell reconstitution after alpha-beta-depleted transplantation in children. A library of TCRbeta sequences, prepared with unique molecular identifiers, was generated. TCRdb re-called the PCR reads with MiXCR, one entry per CDR3 protein. The sample carries 250,000 to 300,000 distinct CDR3 sequences, roughly 8.2% recorded once. This clonotype was recorded at least ten times. Its antigen is not identified. General study points: Hyperexpanded clones declined; after one year, newly produced T cells mostly supplied diversity. At day 60, the high TCRbeta diversity found in some patients originated from recipient T cells and thymic progenitors that had survived. After transplant, at about two months, alpha-beta T cells were reportedly derived from several hundred expanded graft clones.

In germline, CDR1 is MNHEY, CDR2 SVGAGI. The trim removed 0 bases at V and 0 bases at J, leaving 5 bases unmatched. The CDR3 sequence is 18 residues long. The sequencing used peripheral blood, collected 360 days after TCRalphabeta/CD19-depleted stem cell transplant. The chain carries TRBV6-5 and TRBJ2-3; 11 bases match TRBD2. The receptor was derived from a female patient under 10 years old who had a stem cell transplant for Fanconi anemia, so the T cells may come from the graft donor. The CDR3 DNA reads TGTGCCAGCAGTTACTCAATAGCGGGGGGGCCTAGCACAGATACGCAGTATTTT. This gives the protein CASSYSIAGGPSTDTQYF.